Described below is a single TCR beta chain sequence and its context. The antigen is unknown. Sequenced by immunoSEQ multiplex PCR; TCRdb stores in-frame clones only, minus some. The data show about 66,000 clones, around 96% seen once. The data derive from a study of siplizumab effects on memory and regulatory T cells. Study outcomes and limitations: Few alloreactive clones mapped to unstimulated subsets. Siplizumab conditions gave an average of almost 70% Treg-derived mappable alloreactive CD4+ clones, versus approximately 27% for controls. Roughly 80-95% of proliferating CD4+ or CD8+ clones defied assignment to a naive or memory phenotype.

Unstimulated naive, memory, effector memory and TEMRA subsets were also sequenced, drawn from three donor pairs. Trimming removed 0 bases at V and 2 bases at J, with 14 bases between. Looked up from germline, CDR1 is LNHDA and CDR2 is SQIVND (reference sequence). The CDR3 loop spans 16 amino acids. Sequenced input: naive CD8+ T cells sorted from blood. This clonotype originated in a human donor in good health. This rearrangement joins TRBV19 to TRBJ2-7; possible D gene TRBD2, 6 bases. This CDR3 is CASSIDLTGRTYEQYF. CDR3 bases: TGTGCCAGTAGTATAGACCTCACGGGGAGGACCTACGAGCAGTACTTC.